The TCR gamma chain under discussion was sequenced for a study of γδ T cells in repeated Plasmodium falciparum infection. Study-level background: Malian samples came from no-transmission periods or across acute febrile malaria episodes.

Concerning this clone: The translation of this DNA and the TCRdb protein of a much larger clone differ at residue 4, probably owing to a read error; the protein shown here is translated from the DNA.

TCRdb re-called the multiplex PCR reads through CATT. Of approximately 26,000 gamma-chain clones listed, 3% were seen once; the top ten hold about 33%. The sample consisted of gamma-delta T cells from blood. This TCR derives from a pool of human donors (malaria-infected and uninfected, not separated).

Here the CDR3 reads CALREVRRVINSDWIKTF. CDR3 bases: TGTGCCTTGCGGGAGGTGCGTCGGGTAATTAATAGTGATTGGATCAAGACGTTT. V is TRGV9 and J is TRGJP2. The J gene is not listed in TCRdb, so it was assigned here from a DNA match to germline. The germline V gene encodes CDR1 GITISATS and CDR2 ISYDGTV (reference sequence). The length of the CDR3 is 18 residues.